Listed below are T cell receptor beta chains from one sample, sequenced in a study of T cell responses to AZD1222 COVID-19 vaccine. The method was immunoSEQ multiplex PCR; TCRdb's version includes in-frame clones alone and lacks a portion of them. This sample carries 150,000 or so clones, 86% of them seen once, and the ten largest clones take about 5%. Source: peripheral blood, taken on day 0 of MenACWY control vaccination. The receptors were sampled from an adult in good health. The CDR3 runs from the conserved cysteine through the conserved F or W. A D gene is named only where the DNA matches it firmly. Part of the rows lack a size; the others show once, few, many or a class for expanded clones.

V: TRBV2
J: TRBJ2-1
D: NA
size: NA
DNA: TGTGCCAGCAGTGAAGCGCTTGGACTATTCAATGAGCAGTTCTTC
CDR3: CASSEALGLFNEQFF

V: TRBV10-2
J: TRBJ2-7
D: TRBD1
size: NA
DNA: TGCGCCAGCAAATTGGACAGGGGCCCCTCCTACGAGCAGTACTTC
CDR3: CASKLDRGPSYEQYF

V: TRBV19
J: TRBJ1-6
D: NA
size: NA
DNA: TGTGCCAGTAGTATAGCACGGCTGAGCTCCTATAATTCACCCCTCCACTTT
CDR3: CASSIARLSSYNSPLHF

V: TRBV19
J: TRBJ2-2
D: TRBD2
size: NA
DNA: TGTGCCAGTGGGCAGCGGGGGGGAACCGGGGAGCTGTTTTTT
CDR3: CASGQRGGTGELFF

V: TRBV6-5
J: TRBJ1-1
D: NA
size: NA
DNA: TGTGCCAGCAGTATCGCAGGTACGAACACTGAAGCTTTCTTT
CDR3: CASSIAGTNTEAFF

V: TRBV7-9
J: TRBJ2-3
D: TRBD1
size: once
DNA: TGTGCCAGCAGCCTACAGGACAGGGCAACAGATACGCAGTATTTT
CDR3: CASSLQDRATDTQYF

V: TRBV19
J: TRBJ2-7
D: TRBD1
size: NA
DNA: TGTGCCAGTATCCCGACAGGGGGCCACTCCTACGAGCAGTACTTC
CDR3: CASIPTGGHSYEQYF

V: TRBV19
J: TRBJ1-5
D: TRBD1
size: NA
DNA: TGTGCCAGTAGTATGAACCGGGACAGGGGGCTGGTTGGTCAGCCCCAGCATTTT
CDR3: CASSMNRDRGLVGQPQHF

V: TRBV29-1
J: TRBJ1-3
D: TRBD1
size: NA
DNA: TGCAGCGTTGAAACAGGGGGTGCCTCTGGAAACACCATATATTTT
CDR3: CSVETGGASGNTIYF

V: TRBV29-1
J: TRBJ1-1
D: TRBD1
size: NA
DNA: TGCAGCGTTGTAGGGACAGCAATGAACACTGAAGCTTTCTTT
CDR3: CSVVGTAMNTEAFF

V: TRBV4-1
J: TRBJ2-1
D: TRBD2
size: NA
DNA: TGCGCCAGCAGCCAAGTAGGCGGGAGTAGACCCTACAATGAGCAGTTCTTC
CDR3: CASSQVGGSRPYNEQFF

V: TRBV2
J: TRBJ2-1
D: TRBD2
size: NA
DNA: TGTGCCAGCAGTGCACTAGCGGGTTACAATGAGCAGTTCTTC
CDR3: CASSALAGYNEQFF

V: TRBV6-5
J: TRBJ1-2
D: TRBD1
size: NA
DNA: TGTGCCAGCAGCCGGGACAGGGACTATGGCTACACCTTC
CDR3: CASSRDRDYGYTF

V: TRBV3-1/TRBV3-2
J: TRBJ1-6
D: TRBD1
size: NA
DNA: TGTGCCAGCAGCCAGGGACAGGCTCCCAATTCACCCCTCCACTTT
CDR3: CASSQGQAPNSPLHF

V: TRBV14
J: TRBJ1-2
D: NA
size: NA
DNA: TGTGCCAGCAGCCAAGTCCAAGGATTCTATGGCTACACCTTC
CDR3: CASSQVQGFYGYTF

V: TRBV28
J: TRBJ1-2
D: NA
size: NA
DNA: TGTGCCAGCAGTTTATTGCAGGGGTTCGGCTACACCTTC
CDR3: CASSLLQGFGYTF

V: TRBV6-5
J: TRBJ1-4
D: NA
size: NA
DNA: TGTGCCAGCACCATAGCCAGGGAGGGTGAAAAACTGTTTTTT
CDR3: CASTIAREGEKLFF

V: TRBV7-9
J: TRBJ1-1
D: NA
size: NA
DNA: TGTGCCAGCAGCTTACGCGGGGTTGAAGCTTTCTTT
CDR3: CASSLRGVEAFF

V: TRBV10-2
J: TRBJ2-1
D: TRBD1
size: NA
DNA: TGCGCCAGCAAGGGGGCCGGGACCGAGCCGAGTGAGCAGTTCTTC
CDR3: CASKGAGTEPSEQFF

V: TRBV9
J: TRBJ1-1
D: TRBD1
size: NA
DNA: TGTGCCAGCAGCGTAGGTGGGACAGGTTATTCTGAAGCTTTCTTT
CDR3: CASSVGGTGYSEAFF

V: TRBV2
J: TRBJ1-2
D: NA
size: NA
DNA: TGTGCCAGCAGTGCGGGTCCCTATGGCTACACCTTC
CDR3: CASSAGPYGYTF

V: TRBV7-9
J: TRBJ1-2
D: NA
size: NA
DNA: TGTGCCAGCAGCCCTCGTGGCAAGTCCAACTATGGCTACACCTTC
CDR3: CASSPRGKSNYGYTF

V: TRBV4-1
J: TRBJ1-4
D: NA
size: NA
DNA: TGCGCCAGCAGCCAAGATTGGGACAAAAATGAAAAACTGTTTTTT
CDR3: CASSQDWDKNEKLFF

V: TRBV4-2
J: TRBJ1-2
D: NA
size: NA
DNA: TGTGCCAGCAGCCGGGGCGGGGAAGATAACTATGGCTACACCTTC
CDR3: CASSRGGEDNYGYTF

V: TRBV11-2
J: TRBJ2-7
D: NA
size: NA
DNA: TGTGCCAGCAGCCTAGATCCCTCGAGCTCCTACGAGCAGTACTTC
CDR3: CASSLDPSSSYEQYF

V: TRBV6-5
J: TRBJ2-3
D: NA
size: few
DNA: TGTGCCAGCAGCCCAACAGGGTATTTCACAGATACGCAGTATTTT
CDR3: CASSPTGYFTDTQYF

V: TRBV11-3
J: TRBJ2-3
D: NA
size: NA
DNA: TGTGCCAGCAACCCTGAGGCCCGAAGAACAGATACGCAGTATTTT
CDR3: CASNPEARRTDTQYF

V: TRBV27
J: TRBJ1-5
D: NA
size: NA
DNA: TGTGCCAGCAGTTTGCGGCGGGGGGCCCAGCCCCAGCATTTT
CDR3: CASSLRRGAQPQHF

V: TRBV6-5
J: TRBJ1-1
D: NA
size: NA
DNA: TGTGCCAGCCCCGGGACTACCCGCAACACTGAAGCTTTCTTT
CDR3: CASPGTTRNTEAFF

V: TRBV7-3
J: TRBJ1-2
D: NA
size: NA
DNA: TGTGCCAGCAGCTTAACTGAGACCGTGAATTATGGCTACACCTTC
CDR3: CASSLTETVNYGYTF

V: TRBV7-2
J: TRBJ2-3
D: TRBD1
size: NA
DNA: TGTGCCAGCAGCACGGGACAGGCCCGGGATACGCAGTATTTT
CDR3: CASSTGQARDTQYF

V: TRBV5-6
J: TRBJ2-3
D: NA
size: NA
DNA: TGTGCCAGCAGCTTGGCGACAGCAGATACGCAGTATTTT
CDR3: CASSLATADTQYF

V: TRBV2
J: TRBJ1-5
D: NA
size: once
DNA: TGTGCCAGCAGACTAGGGACCGGGGGATATAGCAATCAGCCCCAGCATTTT
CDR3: CASRLGTGGYSNQPQHF

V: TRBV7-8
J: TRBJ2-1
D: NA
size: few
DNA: TGTGCCAGCAGCTTAATGAGGGGCCCGACTAGCTCCTACAATGAGCAGTTCTTC
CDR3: CASSLMRGPTSSYNEQFF

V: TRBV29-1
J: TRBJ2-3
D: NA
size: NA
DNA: TGCAGCGTTGCAGGAGTGGGCACAGATACGCAGTATTTT
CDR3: CSVAGVGTDTQYF

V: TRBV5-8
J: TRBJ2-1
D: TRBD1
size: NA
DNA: TGTGCCAGCAGGCGGGACAGGGGGTTTTCCTACAATGAGCAGTTCTTC
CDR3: CASRRDRGFSYNEQFF

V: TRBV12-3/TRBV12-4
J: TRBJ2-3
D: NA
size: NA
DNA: TGTGCCAGCAGTTCCACAGTCACAGATACGCAGTATTTT
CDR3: CASSSTVTDTQYF

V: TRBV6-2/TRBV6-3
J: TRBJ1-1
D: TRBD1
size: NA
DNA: TGTGCCAGCAGTAAAAGGACAGGCCGAGGGAACACTGAAGCTTTCTTT
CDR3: CASSKRTGRGNTEAFF

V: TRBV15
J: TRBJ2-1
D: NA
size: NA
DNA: TGTGCCACCAGCAGAGAATCAGGACGCAATGAGCAGTTCTTC
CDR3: CATSRESGRNEQFF

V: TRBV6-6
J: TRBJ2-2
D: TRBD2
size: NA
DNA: TGTGCCAGCAGTCGTTGGGGACTAGCGGGAGGAACCGGGGAGCTGTTTTTT
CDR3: CASSRWGLAGGTGELFF

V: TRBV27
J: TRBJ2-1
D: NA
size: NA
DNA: TGTGCCAGCTCTCCGGCAACCTACAATGAGCAGTTCTTC
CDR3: CASSPATYNEQFF

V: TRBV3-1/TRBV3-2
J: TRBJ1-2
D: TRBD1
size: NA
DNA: TGTGCCAGCAGCCCGGGGACAGGGATTCGCTATGGCTGCACCTTC
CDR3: CASSPGTGIRYGCTF

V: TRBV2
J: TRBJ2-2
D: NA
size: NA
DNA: TGTGCCGACAGCGGTTCGAACACCGGGGAGCTGTTTTTT
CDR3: CADSGSNTGELFF

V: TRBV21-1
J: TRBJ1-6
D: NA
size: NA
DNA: TGTGCCAGCACCCTAGGAGGACAGGGGGCTTATAATTCACCCCTCCACTTT
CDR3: CASTLGGQGAYNSPLHF

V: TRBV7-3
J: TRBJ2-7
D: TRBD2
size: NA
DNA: TGTGCCAGCAGCCCCAACGGGAGGGCCTACGAGCAGTACTTC
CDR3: CASSPNGRAYEQYF

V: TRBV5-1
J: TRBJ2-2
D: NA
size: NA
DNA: TGCGCCAGCACCCTAGGGGGGGCGAACACCGGGGAGCTGTTTTTT
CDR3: CASTLGGANTGELFF

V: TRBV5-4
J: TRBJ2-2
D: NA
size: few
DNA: TGTGCCAGCAGAACAGAGCACCCAGGGGAGCTGTTTTTT
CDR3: CASRTEHPGELFF

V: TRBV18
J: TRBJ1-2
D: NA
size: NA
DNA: TGTGCCAGCTCACCTTCTTTCGTCCCAATGAGGGACTATGGCTACACCTTC
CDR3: CASSPSFVPMRDYGYTF

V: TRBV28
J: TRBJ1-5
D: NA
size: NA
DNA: TGTGCCAGCAGTTCCCCCCCCGGGCAGACTAATCAGCCCCAGCATTTT
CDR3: CASSSPPGQTNQPQHF

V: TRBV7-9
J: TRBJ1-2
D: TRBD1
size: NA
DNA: TGTGCCAGCAGCTTAGGGACAGGGTTTGGCTATGGCTACACCTTC
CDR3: CASSLGTGFGYGYTF

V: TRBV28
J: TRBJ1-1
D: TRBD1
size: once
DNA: TGTGCCAGCAGTGACAGGGGCCCGTTCATGAACACTGAAGCTTTCTTT
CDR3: CASSDRGPFMNTEAFF

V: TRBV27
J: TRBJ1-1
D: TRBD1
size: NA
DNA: TGTGCCAGCAGTTCTTTACTGACAGGGCCCATGAACACTGAAGCTTTCTTT
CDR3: CASSSLLTGPMNTEAFF

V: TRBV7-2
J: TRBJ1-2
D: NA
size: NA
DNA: TGTGCCAGCAGCTTAGCTTCACAGAGTTCCTATGGCTACACCTTC
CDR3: CASSLASQSSYGYTF